Following are 10 T cell receptor beta chains from one sample sequenced in a study of cytomegalovirus exposure and HLA in healthy donors. The PCR was carried out with 60 Vbeta primers and 13 Jbeta primers. Only in-frame clones appear in the TCRdb table, and some are missing; sequencing was by immunoSEQ multiplex PCR. The sample shows 200,000 to 250,000 clones, about 89% of them seen only once. The sequenced material came from PBMCs. The receptor set was obtained from a woman between 18 and 30 years old in good health and CMV-seronegative.

The chain couples TRBV5-1 to TRBJ2-2; tentative D call: TRBD1 (6 bases). V lost 0 bases and J lost 4, with 13 bases in between. Germline CDR1 reads SGHRS; CDR2 reads YFSETQ. This CDR3 comprises 16 residues. In nucleotides, the CDR3 is TGCGCCAGCAGCTTGGAGGCAGGGGATCGCACCGGGGAGCTGTTTTTT. Its protein product is CASSLEAGDRTGELFF.

The gene calls are TRBV4-1 and TRBJ1-4; D call uncertain. The CDR3 is 11 amino acids. Trimming took 2 bases from V and 10 from J, leaving 5 bases between them. The V gene's germline CDR1 is MGHRA and CDR2 YSYEKL. The CDR3 nucleotides read TGCGCCAGCAGCCAAAGCGGAAAACTGTTTTTT. Its protein is CASSQSGKLFF.

The chain joins TRBV27 to TRBJ2-7, with 7 bases fitting TRBD1. Trimming cost V 6 bases and J 0 bases; bases outside gene matches: 5. Germline-derived CDR1 and CDR2 are MNHEY and SMNVEV (reference sequence). This CDR3 is built from 14 residues. The CDR3 sequence: CASSQRQGSYEQYF. The CDR3 DNA follows: TGTGCCAGCAGCCAGAGACAGGGCTCCTACGAGCAGTACTTC.

This clone appeared a single time. This CDR3 is CASSEITSGVDEQFF. Here the CDR3 DNA reads TGTGCCAGCAGTGAAATAACTAGCGGGGTGGATGAGCAGTTCTTC. This sequence joins TRBV2 and TRBJ2-1; 10 nucleotides agree with TRBD2. CDR3 length equals 15 residues. CDR1 is SNHLY and CDR2 is FYNNEI in the germline V gene. The ends lost 2 bases at V and 8 bases at J; junction bases unmatched: 6.

The rearrangement uses TRBV12-5 and TRBJ1-2, with TRBD1 as a possible D gene (5 bases). Germline assignment: CDR1 LGHNT and CDR2 FRNRAP. The length of the CDR3 is 13 residues. Deletions cut 0 bases from V and 7 bases from J, with 9 bases between. This CDR3 is CASGLVIGAGYTF. CDR3 DNA: TGTGCTAGTGGTTTGGTAATAGGGGCTGGCTACACCTTC.

This chain links TRBV13 with TRBJ1-1, with 7 nucleotides matching TRBD1. Germline V gene lookup returns CDR1 PRHDT and CDR2 FYEKMQ (reference sequence). V was clipped by 5 bases and J by 4 bases; unmatched bases: 7. The CDR3 length is 14 residues. The CDR3 bases are TGTGCCAGCAGCCACGGTCAGGGGGTCACTGAAGCTTTCTTT. Its protein product is CASSHGQGVTEAFF.

V usage is TRBV18 and J usage is TRBJ2-7; D is ambiguous. The germline V gene has CDR1 KGHSH and CDR2 LQKENI. CDR3 length equals 14 residues. V was cut by 0 bases and J by 6 bases, with 12 bases left in between. The CDR3 coding sequence is TGTGCCAGCTCACCACCTGGCGGCGTGGGCGAGCAGTACTTC. Translating it yields CASSPPGGVGEQYF.

The rearrangement uses TRBV6-5 and TRBJ2-2, with a weak D call TRBD2 (6 bases). Germline CDR1 MNHEY, CDR2 SVGAGI. V gave up 2 bases and J gave up 5 bases, with 9 bases separating them. CDR3 size: 14 residues. CDR3 residues: CASSYDSGTGELFF. The CDR3 DNA sequence: TGTGCCAGCAGTTACGACAGCGGGACCGGGGAGCTGTTTTTT.

As regards this clone: Other DNA sequences in the sample encode the same CDR3. V and J are TRBV5-1 and TRBJ2-3; TRBD2 matches 8 bases. V trimming: 0 bases; J trimming: 5 bases; junction bases outside the gene matches: 5. The CDR3 extends over 15 amino acids. Germline values: CDR1 SGHRS, CDR2 YFSETQ. In nucleotides, the CDR3 is TGCGCCAGCAGCTTGGGGGGGACTAGGGGAGATACGCAGTATTTT. Residues: CASSLGGTRGDTQYF. Combining the CDR3 with reference TRBV5-1 and TRBJ2-3 gives the whole variable domain KAGVTQTPRYLIKTRGQQVTLSCSPISGHRSVSWYQQTPGQGLQFLFEYFSETQRNKGNFPGRFSGRQFSNSRSEMNVSTLELGDSALYLCASSLGGTRGDTQYFGPGTRLTVL.

The chain carries TRBV2 and TRBJ2-1, with D possibly matching TRBD1 (5 bases). V was pared by 6 bases and J by 2 bases, with 17 bases between. Germline CDR1 is SNHLY and CDR2 is FYNNEI. This CDR3 comprises 16 residues. CDR3: CASSTATTETYNEQFF. CDR3 nucleotides: TGTGCCAGCAGCACCGCTACGACAGAGACCTACAATGAGCAGTTCTTC.